The rows below give T cell receptor beta chains drawn from one sample of a study of T cells in Graves' hyperthyroidism and ophthalmopathy. TCRdb independently ran MiXCR on the multiplex PCR reads; one entry per CDR3 protein. The sample holds hundreds of thousands of distinct CDR3 sequences, 22% seen once. The sequenced material came from blood. The receptors stem from a woman in her seventies with Graves' ophthalmopathy. CDR3s include the opening cysteine and the closing phenylalanine or tryptophan. A D gene is named only where the DNA matches it firmly. Clone size is stated in some rows and not others, as once, few, many or a class when expanded.

CDR3: CASSQTSLNYGYTF; DNA: TGTGCCAGCAGCCAGACAAGCCTCAACTATGGCTACACCTTC; D: NA; length: 14; V: TRBV7-9; J: TRBJ1-2; size: few
CDR3: CASSRDGGYNEQFF; DNA: TGCGCCAGCAGCCGGGACGGAGGTTACAATGAGCAGTTCTTC; D: NA; length: 14; V: TRBV5-1; J: TRBJ2-1; size: few
CDR3: CASCPPPTDTQYF; DNA: TGTGCCAGCTGCCCTCCCCCCACAGATACGCAGTATTTT; D: NA; length: 13; V: TRBV28; J: TRBJ2-3; size: many
CDR3: CSARGSGSWDEQFF; DNA: TGCAGTGCTAGGGGGAGCGGGAGTTGGGATGAGCAGTTCTTC; D: TRBD2; length: 14; V: TRBV20-1; J: TRBJ2-1; size: few
CDR3: CASRTQGSGELFF; DNA: TGTGCCAGCAGGACACAGGGGTCCGGGGAGCTGTTTTTT; D: TRBD1; length: 13; V: TRBV27; J: TRBJ2-2; size: many
CDR3: CASSAEQGSMNTEAFF; DNA: TGTGCCAGCAGTGCCGAACAGGGCTCCATGAACACTGAAGCTTTCTTT; D: NA; length: 16; V: TRBV27; J: TRBJ1-1; size: many
CDR3: CASSLGNSDQPQHF; DNA: TGTGCCAGCAGCTTGGGCAATAGTGATCAGCCCCAGCATTTT; D: NA; length: 14; V: TRBV5-4; J: TRBJ1-5; size: once
CDR3: CASSSWGGNQPQHF; DNA: TGTGCCAGCAGCTCCTGGGGGGGCAATCAGCCCCAGCATTTT; D: NA; length: 14; V: TRBV6-1; J: TRBJ1-5; size: NA
CDR3: CASSYSGVNEQFF; DNA: TGTGCCAGCAGTTACTCTGGAGTCAATGAGCAGTTCTTC; D: NA; length: 13; V: TRBV6-5; J: TRBJ2-1; size: few
CDR3: CASKAETAYNEQFF; DNA: TGTGCCAGTAAGGCGGAGACTGCCTACAATGAGCAGTTCTTC; D: NA; length: 14; V: TRBV19; J: TRBJ2-1; size: few
CDR3: CASSSEGAIRPYEQYF; DNA: TGTGCCAGTAGTTCAGAAGGGGCCATACGCCCCTACGAGCAGTACTTC; D: NA; length: 16; V: TRBV19; J: TRBJ2-7; size: few
CDR3: CARQGASYEQYF; DNA: TGTGCCAGACAGGGGGCGTCCTACGAGCAGTACTTC; D: TRBD1; length: 12; V: TRBV2; J: TRBJ2-7; size: many
CDR3: CASSVGGSGVHNEQFF; DNA: TGTGCCAGCAGCGTAGGGGGTAGCGGGGTCCACAATGAGCAGTTCTTC; D: TRBD2; length: 16; V: TRBV9; J: TRBJ2-1; size: NA
CDR3: CASSHPIGGSNEQYF; DNA: TGTGCCAGCAGCCACCCCATAGGCGGGAGCAACGAGCAGTACTTC; D: TRBD2; length: 15; V: TRBV4-2; J: TRBJ2-7; size: NA
CDR3: CASSSLAGGLYEQYF; DNA: TGTGCCAGCAGCAGTCTAGCGGGAGGGCTCTACGAGCAGTACTTC; D: TRBD2; length: 15; V: TRBV28; J: TRBJ2-7; size: many
CDR3: CASSLTFGLAGGPDTQYF; DNA: TGTGCCAGCAGCTTAACTTTTGGACTAGCGGGAGGGCCGGATACGCAGTATTTT; D: TRBD2; length: 18; V: TRBV7-3; J: TRBJ2-3; size: few
CDR3: CASSLMLASTDTQYF; DNA: TGCGCCAGCAGTTTGATGCTAGCTAGCACAGATACGCAGTATTTT; D: NA; length: 15; V: TRBV5-1; J: TRBJ2-3; size: NA
CDR3: CASSLSQFYEQYF; DNA: TGTGCCAGCAGTTTAAGCCAATTCTACGAGCAGTACTTC; D: NA; length: 13; V: TRBV12-3/TRBV12-4; J: TRBJ2-7; size: many
CDR3: CSMFSETQYF; DNA: TGCAGCATGTTCTCGGAGACGCAGTATTTT; D: NA; length: 10; V: TRBV20-1; J: TRBJ2-3; size: NA
CDR3: CASSERQFYEQYF; DNA: TGTGCCAGCAGTGAACGCCAGTTCTACGAGCAGTACTTC; D: NA; length: 13; V: TRBV2; J: TRBJ2-7; size: NA
CDR3: CSARGGQVYEQYF; DNA: TGCAGTGCTAGGGGTGGGCAGGTGTACGAGCAGTACTTC; D: NA; length: 13; V: TRBV20-1; J: TRBJ2-7; size: NA
CDR3: CSAIPRDRKNGYTF; DNA: TGCAGCGCAATCCCCCGGGACAGGAAAAATGGCTACACCTTC; D: TRBD1; length: 14; V: TRBV29-1; J: TRBJ1-2; size: NA
CDR3: CASSGWRAEKLFF; DNA: TGTGCCAGCAGTGGTTGGAGGGCTGAAAAACTGTTTTTT; D: NA; length: 13; V: TRBV2; J: TRBJ1-4; size: many
CDR3: CASSLGDRPLYEQYF; DNA: TGTGCCAGCAGCTTGGGGGACAGGCCCCTCTACGAGCAGTACTTC; D: TRBD1; length: 15; V: TRBV5-5; J: TRBJ2-7; size: NA
CDR3: CASTRTGGYEQYF; DNA: TGTGCCAGCACCAGGACAGGGGGGTACGAGCAGTACTTC; D: TRBD1; length: 13; V: TRBV6-1; J: TRBJ2-7; size: NA
CDR3: CSARTREPGNTIYF; DNA: TGCAGTGCCAGAACCAGGGAGCCTGGAAACACCATATATTTT; D: NA; length: 14; V: TRBV20-1; J: TRBJ1-3; size: NA
CDR3: CSARDLENTEAFF; DNA: TGCAGTGCTAGAGATCTTGAGAACACTGAAGCTTTCTTT; D: NA; length: 13; V: TRBV20-1; J: TRBJ1-1; size: NA
CDR3: CASSSSLGHGYTF; DNA: TGTGCCAGCAGCTCCTCCCTGGGCCATGGCTACACCTTC; D: NA; length: 13; V: TRBV7-3; J: TRBJ1-2; size: few
CDR3: CASNGAADANNQPQHF; DNA: TGTGCCAGTAACGGGGCAGCGGACGCAAACAATCAGCCCCAGCATTTT; D: NA; length: 16; V: TRBV19; J: TRBJ1-5; size: NA
CDR3: CASRKSGAGYEQYF; DNA: TGTGCCAGCAGAAAGAGCGGGGCTGGGTACGAGCAGTACTTC; D: TRBD2; length: 14; V: TRBV6-1; J: TRBJ2-7; size: NA
CDR3: CASSQRQGLRGYTF; DNA: TGTGCCAGCAGTCAACGACAGGGCTTGCGGGGCTACACCTTC; D: TRBD1; length: 14; V: TRBV27; J: TRBJ1-2; size: NA
CDR3: CNAKVVEGTDTQYF; DNA: TGCAATGCAAAAGTCGTGGAAGGCACAGATACGCAGTATTTT; D: NA; length: 14; V: TRBV20-1; J: TRBJ2-3; size: NA
CDR3: CASSQGEVKAFF; DNA: TGTGCCAGCAGCCAAGGTGAAGTAAAAGCTTTCTTT; D: NA; length: 12; V: TRBV3-1; J: TRBJ1-1; size: NA
CDR3: CASSQDLFTGHSATDTQYF; DNA: TGTGCCAGCAGCCAAGACTTATTCACCGGACACTCCGCCACAGATACGCAGTATTTT; D: NA; length: 19; V: TRBV4-2; J: TRBJ2-3; size: NA
CDR3: CASSSRTGRVSGANVLTF; DNA: TGTGCCAGCAGCTCTAGGACAGGGAGGGTCTCTGGGGCCAACGTCCTGACTTTC; D: NA; length: 18; V: TRBV11-1; J: TRBJ2-6; size: NA
CDR3: CASSQQGTGNTIYF; DNA: TGTGCCAGCAGTCAACAGGGGACTGGAAACACCATATATTTT; D: TRBD1; length: 14; V: TRBV6-1; J: TRBJ1-3; size: NA
CDR3: CASSLSASYGYTF; DNA: TGTGCCAGCAGTCTCAGTGCCAGCTATGGCTACACCTTC; D: NA; length: 13; V: TRBV6-2/TRBV6-3; J: TRBJ1-2; size: NA